This T cell receptor beta chain was captured in a study of T cells and copy number aberrations in small-cell lung cancer. Regarding the study as a whole: The tissue was entirely formalin-fixed and paraffin-embedded, which is known to produce sequencing artifacts.

This CDR3 spans 15 amino acids. With 4 bases removed from V and 9 bases from J, the gap between germline ends came to 22 bases. From germline, CDR1 is SGHDT and CDR2 YYEEEE. Profiling relied on immunoSEQ multiplex PCR, and the TCRdb table lists in-frame clones only, not all of them. The sample contains more than 9,000 clones, about 79% of which appear only once. As to this clone: Its antigen is not identified.

The rearrangement links TRBV5-6 to TRBJ1-1; a weak D match, TRBD1 (6 bases). This sequence originates from a man aged 60-69 years with small cell lung cancer. The sample was normal tissue next to the tumor. Here the CDR3 reads CASSRTGTPFEKAFF. The DNA for the CDR3 is TGTGCCAGCAGCCGAACCGGGACACCTTTCGAGAAAGCTTTCTTT. Drawing the rest from reference TRBV5-6 and TRBJ1-1, the complete variable domain is DAGVTQSPTHLIKTRGQQVTLRCSPKSGHDTVSWYQQALGQGPQFIFQYYEEEERQRGNFPDRFSGHQFPNYSSELNVNALLLGDSALYLCASSRTGTPFEKAFFGQGTRLTVV.